These T cell receptor beta chains were read from a single sample in a study of identical twins. TCRdb passed the 5' RACE reads through MiXCR, listing each CDR3 protein once. Of a few hundred thousand distinct CDR3 sequences in the sample, 9.6% were seen once. This same sample was also part of a study on yellow fever vaccine responses in identical twins.

The material sequenced was PBMCs. The receptors come from a woman aged 18-35 years in good health. Both conserved end residues are part of each CDR3. A D gene is named only where the DNA matches it firmly. Rows give clone size only sometimes, using once, few, many, or a class for an expanded clone.

clone_size: few; j_call: TRBJ1-1; d_call: TRBD1; v_call: TRBV7-8; cdr3_aa: CASSPGVGWTGENTEAFF; cdr3_nt: TGTGCCAGCAGCCCAGGGGTCGGGTGGACAGGAGAAAACACTGAAGCTTTCTTT
clone_size: few; j_call: TRBJ2-2; d_call: -; v_call: TRBV12-3/TRBV12-4; cdr3_aa: CATSGGDGYTGELFF; cdr3_nt: TGTGCCACCTCGGGCGGGGATGGGTACACCGGGGAGCTGTTTTTT
clone_size: -; j_call: TRBJ2-1; d_call: -; v_call: TRBV27; cdr3_aa: CASSPPGWGFNEQFF; cdr3_nt: TGTGCCAGCAGCCCCCCGGGGTGGGGATTCAATGAGCAGTTCTTC
clone_size: -; j_call: TRBJ2-7; d_call: TRBD1; v_call: TRBV14; cdr3_aa: CASSQQSGTGGHEQYF; cdr3_nt: TGTGCCAGCAGCCAGCAATCCGGGACAGGGGGCCACGAGCAGTACTTC
clone_size: many; j_call: TRBJ2-7; d_call: -; v_call: TRBV27; cdr3_aa: CASSLTLKGYEQYF; cdr3_nt: TGTGCCAGCAGTTTGACTCTGAAGGGATACGAGCAGTACTTC
clone_size: many; j_call: TRBJ2-7; d_call: TRBD1; v_call: TRBV29-1; cdr3_aa: CSVESGTGTTYEQYF; cdr3_nt: TGCAGCGTTGAATCCGGGACAGGGACCACCTACGAGCAGTACTTC
clone_size: -; j_call: TRBJ1-2; d_call: -; v_call: TRBV29-1; cdr3_aa: CSVEIGRTNYGYTF; cdr3_nt: TGCAGCGTTGAAATCGGCAGGACTAACTATGGCTACACCTTC
clone_size: -; j_call: TRBJ2-7; d_call: TRBD2; v_call: TRBV29-1; cdr3_aa: CSSRTSDEQYF; cdr3_nt: TGCAGCTCTCGGACTAGCGACGAGCAGTACTTC
clone_size: -; j_call: TRBJ1-2; d_call: -; v_call: TRBV6-2/TRBV6-3; cdr3_aa: CASRTNRDRAWYGYTF; cdr3_nt: TGTGCCAGCAGAACAAACCGGGACCGCGCTTGGTATGGCTACACCTTC
clone_size: -; j_call: TRBJ2-7; d_call: TRBD1; v_call: TRBV29-1; cdr3_aa: CSVPSDRGLVDEQYF; cdr3_nt: TGCAGCGTTCCATCCGACAGGGGGCTGGTCGACGAGCAGTACTTC